This T cell receptor beta chain is drawn from a study of vaccination effects on CD4 cells after COVID-19. Study at large: Samples collected post-vaccine were obtained a median of 72 days after the second dose. Study-wide findings and caveats: Small numbers of convalescent patients limited the study. It also lacked early post-infection timepoints.

This clone showed up just a few times. Its antigen is unknown. This table comes from immunoSEQ multiplex PCR, and its TCRdb copy is limited to in-frame clones, with some not included. Of 25,000 to 30,000 clones in the sample, about 69% were seen once. Ahead of sequencing, the ViraFEST assay grew antigen-specific CD4+ T cells using viral peptide pools. Cultured cells yielded isolated CD4+ T cells after more than nine days. The vaccine given was either BNT162b2 or mRNA-1273, in two doses. People in the vaccine group had not been infected with SARS-CoV-2 before, and their nucleocapsid antibodies were negative. Germline CDR1 reads SNHLY; CDR2 reads FYNNEI. This CDR3 is 15 amino acids long. V was clipped by 1 base and J by 6 bases; unmatched bases: 9.

The sequences come from CD4+ T cells from PBMCs cultured with HCoV-NL63 spike peptides, collected after COVID-19 vaccination. The sequence came from a human donor who received a COVID-19 vaccine. This rearrangement joins TRBV2 to TRBJ2-7; TRBD2 matches at 7 bases. CDR3 in DNA: TGTGCCAGCAGTGAAGGCGGCGCGGGAGCGGTCGAGCAGTACTTC. It codes for CASSEGGAGAVEQYF. The full variable domain, in which reference TRBV2 and TRBJ2-7 provide the parts outside the CDR3, is EPEVTQTPSHQVTQMGQEVILRCVPISNHLYFYWYRQILGQKVEFLVSFYNNEISEKSEIFDDQFSVERPDGSNFTLKIRSTKLEDSAMYFCASSEGGAGAVEQYFGPGTRLTVT.